Shown below are 20 T cell receptor beta chains from a single sample sequenced in a study of T cell repertoires in cytomegalovirus infection. TCRdb passed the reads through MiXCR, listing each CDR3 protein once. The data hold roughly 190,000 distinct CDR3 sequences, with 8% to 10% observed a single time. Sequences were obtained from PBMCs. The receptor set was obtained from a human donor in good health (CMV status not recorded). Some clones in this sample may be carry-over from other donors' samples.

This clonotype was observed many times. The genes are TRBV5-1 and TRBJ2-3; D is unresolved. Germline lookup yields CDR1 SGHRS and CDR2 YFSETQ. CDR3 length: 14 residues. Trimming pared 1 base from V and 1 base from J, leaving 7 bases between. The CDR3 bases are TGCGCCAGCAGCTTGTTGGCGGGCACAGATACGCAGTATTTT. Protein sequence: CASSLLAGTDTQYF.

This clonotype was counted only a few times. J is TRBJ1-2 and V is TRBV24-1; 10 positions agree with TRBD1. The CDR3 runs 14 residues. Germline-derived CDR1 and CDR2 are KGHDR and SFDVKD. V shed 5 bases and J 7 bases; nucleotides not matched to a gene: 6. CDR3 sequence (DNA): TGTGCCACCAGTGCCCGGGACAGGGGTATTGGCTACACCTTC. It yields the protein CATSARDRGIGYTF.

The chain carries TRBV10-3 and TRBJ1-1, with D possibly matching TRBD1 (6 bases). This CDR3 region has 14 residues. Germline V lookup: CDR1 ENHRY, CDR2 SYGVKD. Trimming left V 11 bases short and J 1 base short, with 17 bases between. The CDR3 nucleotides are TGTGCCTCCAGCGGGGGGGCGCGGAACACTGAAGCTTTCTTT. As protein: CASSGGARNTEAFF.

With respect to this clonotype: At one end the junction does not follow the germline gene, possibly because of a read error. V and J are TRBV28 and TRBJ1-1; TRBD1 might be the D (6 bases). The CDR3 loop spans 15 amino acids. The germline V gene encodes CDR1 MDHEN and CDR2 SYDVKM. The CDR3 nucleotides read TGTGCCAGCGGGACGCCAAAGGGGGGGAGCACTGAAGCTTACTTT. It encodes CASGTPKGGSTEAYF. The full variable domain, in which reference TRBV28 and TRBJ1-1 provide the parts outside the CDR3, is DVKVTQSSRYLVKRTGEKVFLECVQDMDHENMFWYRQDPGLGLRLIYFSYDVKMKEKGDIPEGYSVSREKKERFSLILESASTNQTSMYLCASGTPKGGSTEAYFGQGTRLTVV.

This clonotype was observed at least ten times. The chain carries TRBV12-3 or TRBV12-4 and TRBJ1-2; 7 bases are a match to TRBD1. The CDR3 has 15 amino acids. V lost 3 bases to trimming and J lost 3 bases; unmatched junction nucleotides: 7. The CDR3 DNA is TGTGCCAGCAGTTTTCAGGACAGGAGGCACTATGGCTACACCTTC. It translates to CASSFQDRRHYGYTF.

In this sample, this clonotype turned up many times. The V call is TRBV7-2, the J call TRBJ2-2; the D gene is possibly TRBD1 (5 bases). This CDR3 contains 14 residues. Germline values: CDR1 SGHTA, CDR2 FQGNSA. The V end was cut by 2 bases, the J end by 7 bases, with 11 bases between. The CDR3 loop reads CASSLLGVDGELFF. CDR3 in DNA: TGTGCCAGCAGCTTACTAGGGGTTGACGGGGAGCTGTTTTTT.

This clonotype was counted at least ten times. The CDR3 sequence is CASSLMGESSYEQYF. CDR3 DNA sequence: TGTGCCAGCAGCTTAATGGGGGAGTCCTCCTACGAGCAGTACTTC. This chain connects TRBV7-2 to TRBJ2-7, with D tentatively TRBD1 or TRBD2 (5 bases each). Trimming removed 2 bases at V and 0 bases at J, with 11 bases between. Germline V gene data show CDR1 as SGHTA and CDR2 as FQGNSA. The CDR3 totals 15 residues.

In this sample, this clonotype turned up many times. The chain joins TRBV30 to TRBJ1-4; tentative D call: TRBD1 (6 bases). CDR1 is GTSNPN and CDR2 is SVGIG in the germline V gene (reference sequence). V lost 5 bases and J 3 bases, leaving 10 bases between the germline ends. This CDR3 contains 13 residues. This CDR3 reads CAWGQSANEKLFF. The DNA for the CDR3 is TGTGCCTGGGGACAGTCAGCTAATGAAAAACTGTTTTTT. The full variable domain, in which reference TRBV30 and TRBJ1-4 provide the parts outside the CDR3, is SQTIHQWPATLVQPVGSPLSLECTVEGTSNPNLYWYRQAAGRGLQLLFYSVGIGQISSEVPQNLSASRPQDRQFILSSKKLLLSDSGFYLCAWGQSANEKLFFGSGTQLSVL.

The chain recombines TRBV18 with TRBJ1-1; possible D gene TRBD1, 5 bases. V lost 3 bases, J lost 2 bases, and 13 bases lay in between. The CDR3 runs 15 residues. Germline lookup yields CDR1 KGHSH and CDR2 LQKENI. Here the CDR3 DNA reads TGTGCCAGCTCACCCCAGAGACAGAGCAACACTGAAGCTTTCTTT. It yields the protein CASSPQRQSNTEAFF.

This clonotype has more than one count but fewer than ten. This rearrangement joins TRBV14 to TRBJ1-1, with 11 bases matching TRBD1. Germline CDR1 is SGHDN and CDR2 is FVKESK. The CDR3 has 16 residues. V dropped 5 bases and J dropped 6; count of bases not matched to a gene: 11. The CDR3 nucleotides are TGTGCCAGCAGCATACGACCGGGACAGGGGGTCTCTGAAGCTTTCTTT. This sequence encodes CASSIRPGQGVSEAFF.

This clonotype was picked up many times. The gene calls are TRBV7-2 and TRBJ2-3; maybe TRBD1 (5 bases). The ends were cut back, 7 bases at V and 0 bases at J, with 14 bases in the middle. In germline, CDR1 is SGHTA, CDR2 FQGNSA. There are 15 residues in the CDR3. The CDR3 spells CASKTRVPSTDTQYF. The CDR3 DNA follows: TGTGCCAGCAAAACCAGGGTTCCTAGCACAGATACGCAGTATTTT.

This clonotype was seen at least ten times. The rearrangement links TRBV5-6 to TRBJ1-1, with D tentatively TRBD1 (5 bases). The germline gives CDR1 SGHDT, CDR2 YYEEEE. CDR3 length equals 13 residues. The V end lost 0 bases, the J end lost 9 bases, and 12 bases lay between the germline ends. Here the CDR3 reads CASSLAQGKQAFF. In DNA, the CDR3 is TGTGCCAGCAGCTTGGCTCAGGGAAAGCAAGCTTTCTTT.

This clonotype was detected many times. The chain is built from TRBV6-1 and TRBJ2-3, with TRBD1 matching 9 bases. The CDR3 loop spans 15 amino acids. Trimming at V came to 3 bases and at J to 4 bases, leaving 5 bases not matched to a gene. CDR1 is MNHNS, CDR2 SASEGT, per germline. The CDR3 DNA reads TGTGCCAGCAGTGAGGGACAGGGATCTGCAGATACGCAGTATTTT. Its protein is CASSEGQGSADTQYF.

The gene calls are TRBV30 and TRBJ1-1, with D uncertain. V was clipped by 3 bases and J by 3 bases, with 11 bases between them. Germline CDR1 reads GTSNPN; CDR2 reads SVGIG (reference sequence). This CDR3 comprises 13 residues. Here the CDR3 reads CAWRAQWDTEAFF. In nucleotides, the CDR3 is TGTGCCTGGAGGGCCCAGTGGGACACTGAAGCTTTCTTT.

This clonotype was recorded at least ten times. The rearrangement joins TRBV7-9 to TRBJ2-1; TRBD2 might be the D (5 bases). Germline V gene data show CDR1 as SEHNR and CDR2 as FQNEAQ (reference sequence). The ends were cut back, 2 bases at V and 3 bases at J, with 11 bases in the middle. This CDR3 has 15 amino acids. CDR3 bases: TGTGCCAGCAGCTTATTGTTAGGAGGCTACAATGAGCAGTTCTTC. Translating gives CASSLLLGGYNEQFF.

Ten or more counts support this clonotype. V usage is TRBV7-2 and J usage is TRBJ2-7, with D possibly being TRBD1 (6 bases). The CDR3 is 13 residues long. Trimming stripped 5 bases from V and 1 base from J, with 9 bases between. CDR1 and CDR2 from the germline V gene are SGHTA and FQGNSA. The CDR3 coding sequence is TGTGCCAGCAGCCGGACAGTTTCCTACGAGCAGTACTTC. It encodes CASSRTVSYEQYF.

The V call is TRBV11-3, the J call TRBJ2-1, with 12 positions matching TRBD2. Germline CDR1 SGHNT, CDR2 YENEEA. This CDR3 contains 15 residues. With V trimmed by 5 bases and J by 5 bases, 4 bases remained unmatched. As DNA, the CDR3 is TGTGCCAGCAGCAAACTAGCGGGAGGCCACAATGAGCAGTTCTTC. Translation: CASSKLAGGHNEQFF. Full variable domain (remainder filled in from reference TRBV11-3 and TRBJ2-1): EAGVVQSPRYKIIEKKQPVAFWCNPISGHNTLYWYLQNLGQGPELLIRYENEEAVDDSQLPKDRFSAERLKGVDSTLKIQPAELGDSAVYLCASSKLAGGHNEQFFGPGTRLTVL.

This clonotype was seen ten or more times. The junction and the germline gene differ at one end; a read error may be behind it. The J gene is TRBJ1-3, the V gene TRBV7-9; D not certain. Germline V lookup: CDR1 SEHNR, CDR2 FQNEAQ (reference sequence). The CDR3 extends over 15 amino acids. CDR3 region: CASRLEAGTGNTIYF. Written as DNA, the CDR3 is TGTGCCAGCAGGTTAGAAGCCGGTACTGGAAACACCATATATTTT.

In its sample, this clonotype was seen many times. The chain is built from TRBV4-1 and TRBJ2-5; 10 positions agree with TRBD2. CDR3 length: 16 residues. CDR1 and CDR2 (germline): MGHRA, YSYEKL. V lost 4 bases to trimming and J lost 0 bases; unmatched junction nucleotides: 5. CDR3 coding DNA: TGCGCCAGCAGCCCAACGGGACTAGCGTACCAAGAGACCCAGTACTTC. Translation gives CASSPTGLAYQETQYF.

This clonotype was seen a few times. V gene TRBV20-1 combines with J gene TRBJ2-3; 12 bases line up with TRBD2. The junction had 4 bases not matched to a gene; V was cut back by 2 bases and J by 1 base. The CDR3 has 16 residues. The germline CDR1 and CDR2 sequences are DFQATT and SNEGSKA (reference sequence). The CDR3: CSARLAGGPGTDTQYF. In DNA, the CDR3 is TGCAGTGCTAGACTAGCGGGGGGGCCGGGCACAGATACGCAGTATTTT.